A selection of T cell receptor beta chains follows, all from one sample in a study of read filtering for tumor transcriptome and immune sequencing. TCRdb reprocessed the reads via MiXCR and lists one record per CDR3 protein. The table has about 62,000 distinct CDR3 sequences, approximately 19% seen once. The sequenced material came from a population of CD138-negative cells sorted from bone marrow. The receptors derive from a donor aged 40 or over with multiple myeloma. The CDR3 runs from the conserved cysteine through the conserved F or W. A D gene is named only where the DNA matches it firmly. A row's size may be missing; if present it is once, few, many or a size class.

>.|few|TRBV7-2|TRBJ2-1
TGTGCCAGCAGCTTAAGGCGGGATACTTACAATGAGCAGTTCTTC
CASSLRRDTYNEQFF
>.|few|TRBV6-5|TRBJ1-5
TGTGCCTCGAGGGGGGGCCTGAGCAATCAGCCCCAGCATTTT
CASRGGLSNQPQHF
>.|many|TRBV6-1|TRBJ1-5
TGTGCCAGCAGTGAACGGGGGCAATCGCCCCAGCATTTT
CASSERGQSPQHF
>TRBD2|many|TRBV11-2|TRBJ2-5
TGTGCCAGCAGCTTAGCCCGGGCTAGCGGGGGGTCTAGGGAGACCCAGTACTTC
CASSLARASGGSRETQYF
>.|many|TRBV30|TRBJ2-1
TGTGCCTGGAGTGTACTGGGCTCCTACAATGAGCAGTTCTTC
CAWSVLGSYNEQFF
>TRBD2|many|TRBV6-5|TRBJ2-7
TGTGCCAGCAGTTATCCGGGACTAGCGGGGACTCCCGACTACGAGCAGTACTTC
CASSYPGLAGTPDYEQYF
>.|once|TRBV19|TRBJ1-1
TGTGCCAGTAGTATATACCCCATTCGAGTGAGTGGATGGAACACTGAAGCTTCCTTT
CASSIYPIRVSGWNTEASF
>TRBD2|many|TRBV6-2/TRBV6-3|TRBJ2-7
TGTGCCAGCAGAGATAGCGGGAGAGGCTACGAGCAGTACTTC
CASRDSGRGYEQYF
>.|many|TRBV20-1|TRBJ2-3
TGCAGTGCTAGAGCCTCTTTTACCCAGAAGCCAAAAAATACGCAGTATTTT
CSARASFTQKPKNTQYF
>TRBD1|many|TRBV7-6|TRBJ2-1
TGTGCCAGCAGCTTACGGGACAGGGATGGACGGTTCTTC
CASSLRDRDGRFF
>TRBD2|.|TRBV2|TRBJ2-7
TGTGCCAGCAGTCAGGGCGGGAGGAGCTCCTACGAGCAGTACTTC
CASSQGGRSSYEQYF
>.|many|TRBV3-1|TRBJ2-2
TGTGCCAGCAGCCAAGTGGGGACAACCGGGGAGCTGTTTTTT
CASSQVGTTGELFF